These 10 T cell receptor beta chains share one sample of origin, sequenced in a study of T cells in Graves' hyperthyroidism and ophthalmopathy. TCR beta CDR3 regions were amplified from RNA transcripts. TCR CDR3 regions were first amplified by RT-PCR with HTBI primers. TCRdb used MiXCR to reprocess the multiplex PCR reads, holding one entry per CDR3 protein. The repertoire holds a few hundred thousand distinct CDR3 sequences, approximately 14% seen once, with 25% to 35% in the top ten. Sequences were obtained from blood. Receptors were obtained from a woman under 30 with Graves' hyperthyroidism that later progressed to Graves' ophthalmopathy.

This clonotype was seen more than once but under ten times. The chain has TRBV16 and TRBJ2-3; 12 bases match TRBD1. Germline V gene sequence: CDR1 KGHSY, CDR2 FQNENV. The CDR3 runs to 16 residues. V dropped 6 bases and J dropped 4; count of bases not matched to a gene: 8. The DNA for the CDR3 is TGTGCCAGCAGAAGACCTCGGGACAGGGGGCCAGATACGCAGTATTTT. It encodes CASRRPRDRGPDTQYF.

There are a few counts of this clonotype. The chain recombines TRBV6-1 with TRBJ2-7; TRBD2 is a possible D gene (5 bases). The CDR3 has 16 amino acids. In germline, CDR1 is MNHNS, CDR2 SASEGT. V shed 6 bases and J shed 1 base, with 19 bases lying between them. The CDR3 protein is CASSKLDPASSYEQYF. DNA for the CDR3: TGTGCCAGCAGCAAACTAGACCCCGCGTCATCCTACGAGCAGTACTTC.

This rearrangement joins TRBV9 to TRBJ1-4, with 7 bases matching TRBD1. The CDR3 has 14 residues. Per germline, CDR1 SGDLS and CDR2 YYNGEE. The V segment lost 3 bases and the J segment 3 bases; nucleotides outside the gene matches: 2. CDR3 in amino acids: CASSGGQPNEKLFF. Here the CDR3 DNA reads TGTGCCAGCAGCGGGGGACAGCCTAATGAAAAACTGTTTTTT.

This clonotype was detected ten times or more. The V call is TRBV28, the J call TRBJ2-7, with TRBD2 matching 7 bases. The CDR3 spans 14 residues. The junction had 8 bases not matched to a gene; V was cut back by 5 bases and J by 4 bases. Germline V gives CDR1 MDHEN, CDR2 SYDVKM. CDR3 nucleotide sequence: TGTGCCAGCAGTCTGACTAGCAGAACTTACGAGCAGTACTTC. This codes for CASSLTSRTYEQYF.

Only a few counts were recorded for this clonotype. The V call is TRBV27, the J call TRBJ2-3; possibly TRBD2 for D (6 bases). The CDR3 runs 15 residues. Trimming removed 0 bases at V and 2 bases at J, with 9 bases between. Germline-derived CDR1 and CDR2 are MNHEY and SMNVEV (reference sequence). CDR3: CASSLSGDFTDTQYF. The CDR3 nucleotides are TGTGCCAGCAGTTTATCAGGGGACTTCACAGATACGCAGTATTTT.

Comments on this clonotype: At one end, the junction sequence differs from germline, possibly due to a read error. The J gene is TRBJ1-4, the V gene TRBV6-9, with 9 bases identical to TRBD1. CDR3 length: 14 residues. Germline V gene lookup returns CDR1 MNHGY and CDR2 SVAAGI. CDR3 loop: CASSLGQGNERLFF. CDR3 sequence (DNA): TGTGCCAGCAGTTTGGGACAGGGAAATGAAAGACTGTTTTTT.

This clonotype showed up many times. This chain joins TRBV30 and TRBJ1-5; D gene unclear. The length of the CDR3 is 13 residues. Germline V gene lookup returns CDR1 GTSNPN and CDR2 SVGIG (reference sequence). V gave up 0 bases and J gave up 5 bases, with 8 bases separating them. The CDR3: CAWSVMGDQPQHF. CDR3 nucleotide sequence: TGTGCCTGGAGTGTAATGGGAGATCAGCCCCAGCATTTT.

The chain has TRBV29-1 and TRBJ2-5, with 9 bases fitting TRBD2. Looked up from germline, CDR1 is SQVTM and CDR2 is ANQGSEA. The ends lost 0 bases at V and 4 bases at J; junction bases unmatched: 9. The CDR3 is 16 amino acids. The CDR3 DNA reads TGCAGCGTTGAAGATCTTATTAGCGGGAGACGAGAGACCCAGTACTTC. Amino acid sequence: CSVEDLISGRRETQYF.

There are many counts of this clonotype. This sequence joins TRBV9 and TRBJ1-1, with a tentative D call TRBD1 (5 bases). V was pared by 4 bases and J by 8 bases, with 18 bases between. The CDR3 runs 14 residues. Germline loops: CDR1 SGDLS, CDR2 YYNGEE. Here the CDR3 reads CASSQTRRGGEAFF. The CDR3 coding sequence is TGTGCCAGCAGCCAAACACGGCGGGGGGGGGAAGCTTTCTTT.

The gene calls are TRBV20-1 and TRBJ2-1, with 11 bases identical to TRBD1. In germline, CDR1 is DFQATT, CDR2 SNEGSKA (reference sequence). V trimming: 6 bases; J trimming: 5 bases; junction bases outside the gene matches: 12. This CDR3 spans 16 amino acids. CDR3: CSARGQGASGNNEQFF. The CDR3 region has the DNA TGCAGTGCACGCGGACAGGGGGCTAGCGGAAACAATGAGCAGTTCTTC.